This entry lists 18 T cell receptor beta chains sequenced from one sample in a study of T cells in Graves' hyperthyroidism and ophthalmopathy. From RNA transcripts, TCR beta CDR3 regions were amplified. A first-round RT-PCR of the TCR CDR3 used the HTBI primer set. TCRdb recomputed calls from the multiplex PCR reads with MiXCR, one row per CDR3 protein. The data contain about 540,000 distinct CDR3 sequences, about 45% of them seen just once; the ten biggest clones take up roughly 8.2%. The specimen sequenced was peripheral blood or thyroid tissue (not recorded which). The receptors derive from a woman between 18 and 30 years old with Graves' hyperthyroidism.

DNA of the CDR3: TGTGCCCAAATACACACTGAAGCTTTCTTT. It translates to CAQIHTEAFF. The V call is TRBV24-1, the J call TRBJ1-1; D is unresolved. Germline assignment: CDR1 KGHDR and CDR2 SFDVKD. The ends were cut back, 12 bases at V and 3 bases at J, with 7 bases in the middle. The CDR3 is made up of 10 amino acids.

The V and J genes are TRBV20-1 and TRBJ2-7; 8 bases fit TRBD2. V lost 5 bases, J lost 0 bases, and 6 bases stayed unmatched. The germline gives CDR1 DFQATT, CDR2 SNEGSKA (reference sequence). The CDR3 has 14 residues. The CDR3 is CSAQAGTSSYEQYF. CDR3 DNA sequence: TGCAGTGCTCAAGCCGGGACTAGCTCCTACGAGCAGTACTTC.

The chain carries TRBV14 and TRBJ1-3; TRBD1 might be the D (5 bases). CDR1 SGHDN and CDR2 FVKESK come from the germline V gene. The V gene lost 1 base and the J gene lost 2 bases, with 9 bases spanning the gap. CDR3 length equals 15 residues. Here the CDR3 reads CASSQGEGAGNTIYF. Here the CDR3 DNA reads TGTGCCAGCAGCCAAGGTGAAGGGGCTGGAAACACCATATATTTT. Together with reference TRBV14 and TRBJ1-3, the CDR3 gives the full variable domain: EAGVTQFPSHSVIEKGQTVTLRCDPISGHDNLYWYRRVMGKEIKFLLHFVKESKQDESGMPNNRFLAERTGGTYSTLKVQPAELEDSGVYFCASSQGEGAGNTIYFGEGSWLTVV.

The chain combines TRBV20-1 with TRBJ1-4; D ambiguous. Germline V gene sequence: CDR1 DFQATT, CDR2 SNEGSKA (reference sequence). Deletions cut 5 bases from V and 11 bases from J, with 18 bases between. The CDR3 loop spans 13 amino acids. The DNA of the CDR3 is TGCAGTGCTTCAGGAGGGCAGGAGGAGAAACTGTTTTTT. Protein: CSASGGQEEKLFF.

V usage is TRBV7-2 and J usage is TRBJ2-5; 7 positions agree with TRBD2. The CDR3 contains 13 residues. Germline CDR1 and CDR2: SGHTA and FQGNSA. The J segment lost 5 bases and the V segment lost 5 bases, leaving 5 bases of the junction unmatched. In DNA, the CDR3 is TGTGCCAGCAGCCGGGGGAGGGGTGAGACCCAGTACTTC. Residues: CASSRGRGETQYF.

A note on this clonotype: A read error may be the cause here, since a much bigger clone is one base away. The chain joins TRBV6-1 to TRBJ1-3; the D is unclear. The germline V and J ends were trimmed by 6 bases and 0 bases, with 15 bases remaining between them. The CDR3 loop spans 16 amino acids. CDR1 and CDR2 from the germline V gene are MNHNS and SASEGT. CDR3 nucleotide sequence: TGTGCCAGCAGGGGAGGAGGGCCACTCTCTGGAAACACCATATATTTT. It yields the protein CASRGGGPLSGNTIYF.

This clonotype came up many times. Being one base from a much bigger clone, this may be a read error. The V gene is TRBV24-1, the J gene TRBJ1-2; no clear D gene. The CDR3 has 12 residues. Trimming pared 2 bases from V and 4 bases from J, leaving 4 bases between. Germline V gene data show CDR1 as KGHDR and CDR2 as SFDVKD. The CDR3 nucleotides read TGTGCCACCAGTGATTCGGGCTATGGCTACACCTTC. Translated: CATSDSGYGYTF.

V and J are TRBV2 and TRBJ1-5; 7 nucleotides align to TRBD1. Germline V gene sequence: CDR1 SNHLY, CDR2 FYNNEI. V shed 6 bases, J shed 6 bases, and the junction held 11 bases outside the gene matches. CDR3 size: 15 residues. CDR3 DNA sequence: TGTGCCAGCAGCAGGGGGGGAGGCGGGGGTCAGCCCCAGCATTTT. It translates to CASSRGGGGGQPQHF.

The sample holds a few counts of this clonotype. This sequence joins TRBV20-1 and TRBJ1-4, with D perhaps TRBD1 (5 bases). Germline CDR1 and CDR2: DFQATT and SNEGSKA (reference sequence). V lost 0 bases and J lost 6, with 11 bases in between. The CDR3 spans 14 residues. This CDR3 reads CSARDPGSYEKLFF. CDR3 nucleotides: TGCAGTGCTAGAGATCCAGGGAGCTATGAAAAACTGTTTTTT.

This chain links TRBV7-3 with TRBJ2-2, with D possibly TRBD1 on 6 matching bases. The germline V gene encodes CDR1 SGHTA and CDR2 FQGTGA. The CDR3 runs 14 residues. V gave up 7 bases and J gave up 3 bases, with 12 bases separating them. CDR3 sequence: CASTPGDHTGELFF. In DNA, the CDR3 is TGTGCCAGCACCCCAGGGGATCACACCGGGGAGCTGTTTTTT.

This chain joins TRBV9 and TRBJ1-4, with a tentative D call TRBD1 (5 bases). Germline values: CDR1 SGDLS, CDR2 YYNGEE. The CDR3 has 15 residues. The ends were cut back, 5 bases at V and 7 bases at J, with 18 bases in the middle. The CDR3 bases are TGTGCCAGCAGACGGACATTTCCCGCGTTTGAAAAACTGTTTTTT. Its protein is CASRRTFPAFEKLFF.

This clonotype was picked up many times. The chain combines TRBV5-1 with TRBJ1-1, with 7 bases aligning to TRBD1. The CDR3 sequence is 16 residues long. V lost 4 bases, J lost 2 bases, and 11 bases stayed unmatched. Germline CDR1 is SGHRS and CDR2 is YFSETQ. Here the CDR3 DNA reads TGCGCCAGCAGCCTGCGCGCCGGGACAGCCAACACTGAAGCTTTCTTT. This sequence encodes CASSLRAGTANTEAFF.

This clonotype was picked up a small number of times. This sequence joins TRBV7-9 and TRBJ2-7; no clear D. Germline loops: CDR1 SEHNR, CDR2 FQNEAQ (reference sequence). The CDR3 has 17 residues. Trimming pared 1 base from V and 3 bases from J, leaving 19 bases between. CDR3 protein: CASSLGTWITGVYEQYF. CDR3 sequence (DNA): TGTGCCAGCAGCTTAGGGACCTGGATTACCGGTGTCTACGAGCAGTACTTC.

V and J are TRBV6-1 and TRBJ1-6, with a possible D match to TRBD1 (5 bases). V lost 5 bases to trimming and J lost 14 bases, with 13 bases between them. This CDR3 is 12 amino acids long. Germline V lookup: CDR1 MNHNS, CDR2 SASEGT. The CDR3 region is CASSYEGFALHF. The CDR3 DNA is TGTGCCAGCAGTTACGAGGGGTTCGCCCTCCACTTT.

The CDR3 DNA sequence: TGTGCCAGCAATTGGGGGACAGTGAACACTGAAGCTTTCTTT. Its protein is CASNWGTVNTEAFF. V is TRBV2 and J is TRBJ1-1; 7 positions agree with TRBD1. The germline CDR1 and CDR2 sequences are SNHLY and FYNNEI. Trimming removed 7 bases from V and 0 bases from J; junction bases left unmatched: 5. The CDR3 sequence is 14 residues long.

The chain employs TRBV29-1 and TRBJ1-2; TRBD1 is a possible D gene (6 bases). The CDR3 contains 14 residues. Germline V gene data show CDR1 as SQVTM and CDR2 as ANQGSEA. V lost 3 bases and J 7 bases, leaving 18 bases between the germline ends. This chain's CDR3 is CSVDEGGTTIGYTF. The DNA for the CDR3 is TGCAGCGTTGATGAGGGGGGGACCACGATTGGCTACACCTTC.

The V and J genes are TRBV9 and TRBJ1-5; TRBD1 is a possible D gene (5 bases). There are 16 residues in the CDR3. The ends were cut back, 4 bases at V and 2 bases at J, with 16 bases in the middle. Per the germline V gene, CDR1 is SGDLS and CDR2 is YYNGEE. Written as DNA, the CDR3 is TGTGCCAGCAGCTCCAACGGGGCGTTAGGCAATCAGCCCCAGCATTTT. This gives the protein CASSSNGALGNQPQHF.

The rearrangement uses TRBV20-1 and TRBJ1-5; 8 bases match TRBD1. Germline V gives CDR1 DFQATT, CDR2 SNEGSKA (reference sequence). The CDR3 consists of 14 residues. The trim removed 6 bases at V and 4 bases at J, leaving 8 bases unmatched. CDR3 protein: CSAPDRGLNQPQHF. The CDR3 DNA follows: TGCAGTGCGCCCGACAGGGGTCTTAATCAGCCCCAGCATTTT.